This T cell receptor beta chain was identified during a study of T cell clonotyping in hematopoietic cell transplantation. Study results and caveats: At the given depth, recipient repertoires were over 95% de novo clonotypes.

Profiled with immunoSEQ multiplex PCR; TCRdb holds only in-frame clones, not every one. The table records around 12,000 clones, about 91% of them present only once. A word on this clone: Antigen: not known.

CDR1 is MNHEY, CDR2 SVGAGI, per germline. CDR3 size: 12 residues. Deletions cut 4 bases from V and 8 bases from J, with 9 bases between. The rearrangement links TRBV6-5 to TRBJ1-5; no reliable D call. This sequence originates from a woman aged 50 to 60 in good health. Some clones in this sample may be carry-over from other donors' samples. What was sequenced was peripheral blood mononuclear cells. As DNA, the CDR3 is TGTGCCAGCAGTTCACTTGGAGAGCCCCAGCATTTT. It specifies CASSSLGEPQHF.